The next 17 T cell receptor beta chains were all read from a single sample in a study of T-cell memory formation after mild COVID-19. TCRdb re-called the 5' RACE reads with MiXCR, one entry per CDR3 protein. The data contain 560,000 or so distinct CDR3 sequences, roughly 17% of them seen just once; the ten biggest clones take up roughly 7.7%. Material: PBMCs or a T cell subset sorted from them (not recorded which). The receptors were gathered from an adult woman who had mild COVID-19 (a few samples of this study predate the infection). Cell type and time point are not known.

The chain recombines TRBV6-2 or TRBV6-3 with TRBJ2-7, with a tentative D call TRBD2 (5 bases). Trimming stripped 5 bases from V and 0 bases from J, with 14 bases between. The CDR3 has 15 amino acids. Germline CDR1 and CDR2: MNHEY and SVGEGT. The CDR3 loop reads CASSPRLRDSYEQYF. DNA for the CDR3: TGTGCCAGCAGTCCTCGTCTGAGGGACTCCTACGAGCAGTACTTC.

The genes are TRBV20-1 and TRBJ1-5; D not certain. From germline, CDR1 is DFQATT and CDR2 SNEGSKA (reference sequence). This CDR3 is 17 amino acids long. The V end was cut by 3 bases, the J end by 6 bases, with 24 bases between. CDR3 loop: CSARAGSRPHPPQPQHF. CDR3 bases: TGCAGTGCTAGGGCCGGGTCTCGACCGCATCCGCCTCAGCCCCAGCATTTT.

The chain employs TRBV10-3 and TRBJ1-3; D ambiguous. There are 16 residues in the CDR3. Per germline, CDR1 ENHRY and CDR2 SYGVKD. V dropped 0 bases and J dropped 4 bases, with 13 bases sitting between them. The chain's CDR3 is CAISESGEPSGNTIYF. CDR3 in DNA: TGTGCCATCAGTGAGTCTGGGGAGCCCTCCGGAAACACCATATATTTT.

V gene TRBV11-2 combines with J gene TRBJ2-5; 8 positions agree with TRBD2. Germline CDR1 and CDR2: SGHAT and FQNNGV. The length of the CDR3 is 15 residues. With 2 bases clipped from V and 1 base from J, the junction kept 3 bases outside the gene matches. The CDR3 protein is CASSLIRGGQETQYF. CDR3 in DNA: TGTGCCAGCAGCTTAATCCGGGGGGGCCAAGAGACCCAGTACTTC. Using reference TRBV11-2 and TRBJ2-5 for the parts outside the CDR3, the full variable domain is EAGVAQSPRYKIIEKRQSVAFWCNPISGHATLYWYQQILGQGPKLLIQFQNNGVVDDSQLPKDRFSAERLKGVDSTLKIQPAKLEDSAVYLCASSLIRGGQETQYFGPGTRLLVL.

Only a few counts were recorded for this clonotype. V is TRBV15 and J is TRBJ2-1; TRBD1 agrees at 9 bases. CDR1 and CDR2 (germline): LNHNV, YYDKDF (reference sequence). The CDR3 is 19 amino acids. V was pared by 0 bases and J by 5 bases, with 14 bases of the junction left unmatched. The CDR3 loop reads CATSRESAPGTGLHNEQFF. CDR3 bases: TGTGCCACCAGCAGAGAATCCGCGCCCGGGACAGGGCTACACAATGAGCAGTTCTTC.

V gene TRBV24-1 combines with J gene TRBJ1-1; tentative D call: TRBD1 (6 bases). Germline V gene data show CDR1 as KGHDR and CDR2 as SFDVKD. Between the trimmed V and J ends, which lost 5 bases and 5 bases, there was a span of 17 bases. This CDR3 is built from 15 residues. CDR3 in amino acids: CATSGGYREKTEAFF. DNA of the CDR3: TGTGCCACCAGTGGGGGATACAGGGAAAAAACTGAAGCTTTCTTT.

The V and J genes are TRBV5-1 and TRBJ2-2; the D is unclear. V was cut by 1 base and J by 6 bases, with 16 bases left in between. Germline V gene sequence: CDR1 SGHRS, CDR2 YFSETQ. This CDR3 has 16 amino acids. The CDR3 sequence: CASSLFVLAVAGELFF. The CDR3 DNA reads TGCGCCAGCAGCTTGTTCGTCCTGGCTGTTGCCGGGGAGCTGTTTTTT.

This chain uses TRBV7-9 with TRBJ2-5; a weak D match, TRBD1 (6 bases). V was trimmed by 5 bases and J by 5 bases, leaving 12 bases between them. Germline lookup yields CDR1 SEHNR and CDR2 FQNEAQ (reference sequence). The CDR3 contains 13 residues. The CDR3 DNA is TGTGCCAGCAGCGGACAGCCCGGGGAGACCCAGTACTTC. Its protein product is CASSGQPGETQYF.

This clonotype was seen more than once but under ten times. The gene calls are TRBV5-5 and TRBJ1-2; weak D call: TRBD1 (6 bases). The CDR3 sequence is 14 residues long. The germline V gene encodes CDR1 SGHKS and CDR2 YYEKEE (reference sequence). V was clipped by 4 bases and J by 2 bases, with 12 bases between them. The CDR3: CASSPGGPNYGYTF. CDR3 bases: TGTGCCAGCAGCCCCGGGGGGCCGAACTATGGCTACACCTTC.

This clonotype has a handful of counts. The chain employs TRBV12-3 or TRBV12-4 and TRBJ2-5; the D is unclear. This CDR3 is 15 amino acids long. Trimming pared 1 base from V and 4 bases from J, leaving 13 bases between. Here the CDR3 DNA reads TGTGCCAGCAGTTTAGTCGACACCCTGGGAGAGACCCAGTACTTC. Protein product: CASSLVDTLGETQYF.

This clonotype appeared a few times. The J gene is TRBJ2-1, the V gene TRBV7-2; D unresolved. The V end lost 5 bases, the J end lost 3 bases, and 14 bases lay between the germline ends. The CDR3 spans 15 residues. Looked up from germline, CDR1 is SGHTA and CDR2 is FQGNSA. The chain's CDR3 is CASSTQNQIYNEQFF. CDR3 DNA sequence: TGTGCCAGCAGCACGCAAAACCAGATCTACAATGAGCAGTTCTTC. The whole variable domain, remainder taken from reference TRBV7-2 and TRBJ2-1, is GAGVSQSPSNKVTEKGKDVELRCDPISGHTALYWYRQSLGQGLEFLIYFQGNSAPDKSGLPSDRFSAERTGGSVSTLTIQRTQQEDSAVYLCASSTQNQIYNEQFFGPGTRLTVL.

In this sample, this clonotype turned up a few times. The chain has TRBV11-2 and TRBJ1-2; no clear D. Germline V gives CDR1 SGHAT, CDR2 FQNNGV. Between the trimmed V and J ends, which lost 0 bases and 2 bases, there was a span of 10 bases. The CDR3 totals 15 residues. The CDR3 nucleotides are TGTGCCAGCAGCTTAGATTTGGATCTAAACTATGGCTACACCTTC. Translated: CASSLDLDLNYGYTF.

The CDR3 coding sequence is TGTGCCAGCAGTTTTGTTTGGACCGGGGAGCTGTTTTTT. Residues: CASSFVWTGELFF. The chain uses TRBV27 and TRBJ2-2; D is uncertain. V lost 3 bases, J lost 5 bases, and 7 bases lay in between. CDR3 length: 13 amino acids. The germline V gene encodes CDR1 MNHEY and CDR2 SMNVEV (reference sequence).

V and J are TRBV7-3 and TRBJ1-2, with 7 bases aligning to TRBD1. Germline loops: CDR1 SGHTA, CDR2 FQGTGA. J gave up 7 bases and V 5 bases, and 10 bases lay outside the gene matches. The CDR3 spans 14 residues. For the CDR3, the DNA is TGTGCCAGCAGCCCTACAGGGGCAACAAGTGGCTACACCTTC. Translation: CASSPTGATSGYTF.

This clonotype came up many times. The CDR3 is CATSLSGRESEQFF. CDR3 DNA: TGTGCCACCAGCCTTAGCGGGAGAGAATCTGAGCAGTTCTTC. This rearrangement joins TRBV24-1 to TRBJ2-1; the match to TRBD2 covers 9 bases. Germline values: CDR1 KGHDR, CDR2 SFDVKD. This CDR3 comprises 14 residues. V lost 7 bases, J lost 9 bases, and 9 bases stayed unmatched.

This clonotype appeared a few times. This chain links TRBV12-3 or TRBV12-4 with TRBJ1-6; perhaps TRBD1 as D (6 bases). The CDR3 has 15 amino acids. The V end lost 6 bases, the J end lost 10 bases, and 19 bases lay between the germline ends. Here the CDR3 DNA reads TGTGCCAGCAGCCCAGGGGAGAGGGGGAGCTCACCCCTCCACTTT. It yields the protein CASSPGERGSSPLHF.

Worth noting for this clonotype: One end of the junction fails to match germline, which may point to a read error. The rearrangement joins TRBV19 to TRBJ2-1; 12 nucleotides agree with TRBD2. CDR1 LNHDA and CDR2 SQIVND come from the germline V gene (reference sequence). The CDR3 totals 18 residues. CDR3 loop: CATSGVGLAGMSYNEQFF. CDR3 sequence (DNA): TGTGCCACTAGTGGGGTTGGACTAGCGGGAATGAGTTACAATGAGCAGTTCTTC.